This T cell receptor (beta chain) was obtained from a study of cytomegalovirus exposure and HLA in healthy donors. The PCR ran on 60 Vbeta and 13 Jbeta primers. Method: immunoSEQ multiplex PCR; TCRdb's copy keeps in-frame clones and lacks some. The sample totals about 75,000 clones. Each donor's status was that of a healthy bone marrow donor. The germline gives CDR1 MNHNS, CDR2 SASEGT. The CDR3 spans 12 residues. The sequencing input was PBMCs. This sequence was found in a man between 40 and 49 years old in good health and CMV-seronegative. The V and J genes are TRBV6-1 and TRBJ2-5; 8 positions agree with TRBD2. TRBJ2-7 explains the end of the DNA better; the J call may be wrong. The CDR3 sequence: CATGRGEYEQYF. Here the CDR3 DNA reads TGTGCCACCGGGAGGGGGGAATACGAGCAGTACTTC.